A single sample is the source of the 21 T cell receptor beta chains below, sequenced in a study of neoadjuvant anti-PD-1 for oral cavity cancer. The time point here: after neoadjuvant nivolumab, at surgical resection. Here immunoSEQ multiplex PCR was the method, and the copy in TCRdb shows in-frame clones only, minus some. The repertoire holds 65,000 to 70,000 clones, with 86% as singletons. This material consisted of PBMCs, taken after nivolumab (anti-PD-1) treatment. The receptors come from a person aged 40 to 85 with oral cavity squamous cell carcinoma.

This clone occurred a few times. This chain joins TRBV6-1 and TRBJ1-1, with 9 bases lining up with TRBD1. This CDR3 is 13 amino acids long. V lost 6 bases to trimming and J lost 4 bases; unmatched junction nucleotides: 3. Germline loops: CDR1 MNHNS, CDR2 SASEGT. CDR3 sequence (DNA): TGTGCCAGCAGGGGACAGGGTCTCACTGAAGCTTTCTTT. The encoded protein is CASRGQGLTEAFF.

The chain links TRBV28 to TRBJ2-1; 7 bases are a match to TRBD2. V lost 2 bases to trimming and J lost 2 bases; unmatched junction nucleotides: 3. CDR3 length: 15 residues. CDR1 and CDR2 (germline): MDHEN, SYDVKM. CDR3 in DNA: TGTGCCAGCAGTTTAATCCTAGCGGCCTACAATGAGCAGTTCTTC. Protein sequence: CASSLILAAYNEQFF.

This chain joins TRBV4-1 and TRBJ1-2; D not resolved. The CDR3 length is 15 residues. Between the trimmed V and J ends, which lost 1 base and 8 bases, there was a span of 17 bases. CDR1 is MGHRA and CDR2 is YSYEKL in the germline V gene. The CDR3 bases are TGCGCCAGCAGCCAAGTATGGGGATTAGGCGGAGGCTACACCTTC. The encoded protein is CASSQVWGLGGGYTF.

This chain uses TRBV27 with TRBJ2-5; TRBD1 agrees at 8 bases. Germline V gene data show CDR1 as MNHEY and CDR2 as SMNVEV (reference sequence). The CDR3 totals 17 residues. V lost 5 bases, J lost 0 bases, and 11 bases stayed unmatched. CDR3 in DNA: TGTGCCAGCAGTCTTCTGCCGACAGGGGTAGACCAAGAGACCCAGTACTTC. This codes for CASSLLPTGVDQETQYF.

The CDR3 DNA follows: TGTGCCAGCAGTGACCAGGGGCAGCCAACCTCCTACGAGCAGTACTTC. This encodes CASSDQGQPTSYEQYF. The V and J genes are TRBV6-1 and TRBJ2-7; perhaps TRBD1 as D (6 bases). Deletions cut 3 bases from V and 0 bases from J, with 15 bases between. The CDR3 covers 16 residues. From germline, CDR1 is MNHNS and CDR2 SASEGT.

The chain is built from TRBV7-8 and TRBJ1-5; D possibly corresponds to TRBD1 (6 bases). CDR3 length: 18 amino acids. V was cut by 4 bases and J by 3 bases, with 22 bases left in between. CDR1 and CDR2 from the germline V gene are SGHVS and FQNEAQ. CDR3: CASSSSMNRVGPNQPQHF. CDR3 nucleotides: TGTGCCAGCAGCTCATCAATGAACAGGGTCGGGCCCAATCAGCCCCAGCATTTT.

The chain employs TRBV6-5 and TRBJ1-6; 10 nucleotides agree with TRBD1. Germline CDR1 is MNHEY and CDR2 is SVGAGI. CDR3 length: 16 amino acids. J was trimmed by 9 bases and V by 4 bases; bases with no gene match: 9. CDR3 loop: CASSWAGQGLSSPLHF. In DNA form, the CDR3 reads TGTGCCAGCAGTTGGGCGGGACAGGGGCTGAGTTCACCCCTCCACTTT.

V usage is TRBV19 and J usage is TRBJ1-1; 8 nucleotides match TRBD1. The germline V gene encodes CDR1 LNHDA and CDR2 SQIVND (reference sequence). V gave up 4 bases and J gave up 4 bases; unmatched junction bases: 11. CDR3 length equals 16 residues. The CDR3 region has the DNA TGTGCCAGTAGTACAACAAGGACAGGGAGATTCACTGAAGCTTTCTTT. Encoded protein: CASSTTRTGRFTEAFF.

The chain carries TRBV6-1 and TRBJ1-5; D not certain. V was cut by 4 bases and J by 4 bases, with 8 bases left in between. The CDR3 covers 13 residues. The germline gives CDR1 MNHNS, CDR2 SASEGT. This chain's CDR3 is CASSGQKNQPQHF. CDR3 DNA: TGTGCCAGCAGTGGGCAAAAAAATCAGCCCCAGCATTTT.

The chain has TRBV2 and TRBJ2-2; 7 positions agree with TRBD1. Germline V lookup: CDR1 SNHLY, CDR2 FYNNEI. V gave up 8 bases and J gave up 4 bases; unmatched junction bases: 10. The CDR3 consists of 15 residues. CDR3 sequence reads: CASGRGQALTGELFF. CDR3 in DNA: TGTGCCAGCGGCCGAGGACAGGCACTCACCGGGGAGCTGTTTTTT. The variable domain in full, completed from reference TRBV2 and TRBJ2-2, reads EPEVTQTPSHQVTQMGQEVILRCVPISNHLYFYWYRQILGQKVEFLVSFYNNEISEKSEIFDDQFSVERPDGSNFTLKIRSTKLEDSAMYFCASGRGQALTGELFFGEGSRLTVL.

This chain joins TRBV11-3 and TRBJ2-2; 11 nucleotides match TRBD2. After removal of 3 bases from V and 3 bases from J, the junction contained 12 bases not matched to a gene. Germline CDR1 reads SGHNT; CDR2 reads YENEEA. CDR3 length: 19 amino acids. This CDR3 is CASSFSGRAAFEDTGELFF. The CDR3 nucleotides are TGTGCCAGCAGCTTTAGCGGGAGGGCCGCTTTTGAGGACACCGGGGAGCTGTTTTTT.

This clone was seen only once. The chain recombines TRBV19 with TRBJ2-3; D gene unclear. Germline loops: CDR1 LNHDA, CDR2 SQIVND (reference sequence). This CDR3 comprises 13 residues. Trimming stripped 7 bases from V and 1 base from J, with 9 bases between. The CDR3 is CASMAQGTDTQYF. The CDR3 DNA reads TGTGCCAGTATGGCTCAGGGCACAGATACGCAGTATTTT. Based on the CDR3 plus reference TRBV19 and TRBJ2-3, the full variable domain is DGGITQSPKYLFRKEGQNVTLSCEQNLNHDAMYWYRQDPGQGLRLIYYSQIVNDFQKGDIAEGYSVSREKKESFPLTVTSAQKNPTAFYLCASMAQGTDTQYFGPGTRLTVL.

The chain is built from TRBV6-5 and TRBJ1-1; D ambiguous. Looked up from germline, CDR1 is MNHEY and CDR2 is SVGAGI. V was pared by 7 bases and J by 1 base, with 10 bases between. The CDR3 consists of 13 residues. CDR3 protein: CASISRKNTEAFF. DNA of the CDR3: TGTGCCAGCATCTCGCGCAAGAACACTGAAGCTTTCTTT.

This chain uses TRBV29-1 with TRBJ2-7; 7 bases line up with TRBD2. The germline CDR1 and CDR2 sequences are SQVTM and ANQGSEA. This CDR3 has 14 residues. J gave up 4 bases and V 4 bases, and 10 bases lay outside the gene matches. CDR3 amino acids: CSVGVASGAYEQYF. The CDR3 bases are TGCAGCGTTGGAGTAGCCAGCGGGGCGTACGAGCAGTACTTC.

CDR3 in amino acids: CASSLLRQKTQYF. The DNA for the CDR3 is TGCGCCAGCAGCTTGCTGAGACAGAAGACCCAGTACTTC. V is TRBV5-1 and J is TRBJ2-5; weak D call: TRBD1 (5 bases). Trimming shortened V by 1 base and J by 6 bases, and 10 bases separated the two germline ends. CDR3 size: 13 residues. The germline gives CDR1 SGHRS, CDR2 YFSETQ.

A few counts support this clone. The chain is built from TRBV19 and TRBJ2-3; 8 nucleotides agree with TRBD1. Per germline, CDR1 LNHDA and CDR2 SQIVND (reference sequence). V shed 6 bases, J shed 6 bases, and the junction held 14 bases outside the gene matches. CDR3 length: 16 residues. The CDR3 DNA reads as TGTGCCAGTAGCCTCCGGGACAGGACCTTTGGGGATACGCAGTATTTT. Translating gives CASSLRDRTFGDTQYF.

The chain employs TRBV11-2 and TRBJ2-7; 7 bases fit TRBD1. Losses at the gene ends were 5 bases for V and 4 bases for J; bases not matched to a gene: 11. Looked up from germline, CDR1 is SGHAT and CDR2 is FQNNGV. CDR3 size: 15 residues. CDR3 sequence: CASSGVQGRWYEQYF. In DNA, the CDR3 is TGTGCCAGCAGCGGGGTACAGGGGCGATGGTACGAGCAGTACTTC.

This clone was counted once. The V call is TRBV7-9, the J call TRBJ1-1; D may be TRBD1 (6 bases). Germline lookup yields CDR1 SEHNR and CDR2 FQNEAQ (reference sequence). The CDR3 runs 14 residues. V was shortened by 10 bases and J by 6 bases, with 21 bases between the two germline ends. The CDR3 bases are TGTGCCACCCGAGGGGGGATTCAGGTCGCTGAAGCTTTCTTT. This sequence encodes CATRGGIQVAEAFF. Using reference TRBV7-9 and TRBJ1-1 for the parts outside the CDR3, the full variable domain is DTGVSQNPRHKITKRGQNVTFRCDPISEHNRLYWYRQTLGQGPEFLTYFQNEAQLEKSRLLSDRFSAERPKGSFSTLEIQRTEQGDSAMYLCATRGGIQVAEAFFGQGTRLTVV.

This sequence joins TRBV27 and TRBJ1-2, with D tentatively TRBD1 (6 bases). From germline, CDR1 is MNHEY and CDR2 SMNVEV (reference sequence). The CDR3 sequence is 12 residues long. Trimming shortened V by 7 bases and J by 8 bases, and 14 bases separated the two germline ends. The CDR3 DNA follows: TGTGCCAGCATGACGGGGGCGGGAGGCTACACCTTC. Encoded protein: CASMTGAGGYTF.

The V gene is TRBV5-1, the J gene TRBJ1-2; 8 bases are a match to TRBD1. The CDR3 covers 14 residues. The germline gives CDR1 SGHRS, CDR2 YFSETQ. Trimming took 4 bases from V and 4 from J; bases not matched to a gene: 6. CDR3 sequence reads: CASSPGQGPYGYTF. As DNA, the CDR3 is TGCGCCAGCAGCCCTGGACAGGGACCCTATGGCTACACCTTC.

The rearrangement joins TRBV4-1 to TRBJ2-1; 8 nucleotides line up with TRBD2. V dropped 0 bases and J dropped 8; count of bases not matched to a gene: 9. Germline lookup yields CDR1 MGHRA and CDR2 YSYEKL. The CDR3 runs 16 residues. CDR3 loop: CASSQDRLAGSYEQFF. The CDR3 nucleotides are TGCGCCAGCAGCCAAGATCGGTTAGCGGGATCCTATGAGCAGTTCTTC.